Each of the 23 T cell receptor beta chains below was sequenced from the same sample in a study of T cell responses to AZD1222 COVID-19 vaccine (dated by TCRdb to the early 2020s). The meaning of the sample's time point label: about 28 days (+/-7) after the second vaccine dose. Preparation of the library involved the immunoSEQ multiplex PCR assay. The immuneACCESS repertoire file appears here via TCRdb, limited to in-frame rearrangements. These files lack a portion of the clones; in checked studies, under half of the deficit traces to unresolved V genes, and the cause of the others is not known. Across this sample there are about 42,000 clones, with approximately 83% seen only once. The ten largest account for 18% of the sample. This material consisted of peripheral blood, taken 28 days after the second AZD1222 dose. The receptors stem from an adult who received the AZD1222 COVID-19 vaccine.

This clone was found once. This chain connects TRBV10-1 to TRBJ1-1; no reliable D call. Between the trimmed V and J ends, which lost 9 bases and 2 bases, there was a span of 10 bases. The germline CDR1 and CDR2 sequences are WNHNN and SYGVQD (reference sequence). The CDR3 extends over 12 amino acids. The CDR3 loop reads CARRRYNTEAFF. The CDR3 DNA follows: TGCGCCAGAAGACGGTACAACACTGAAGCTTTCTTT.

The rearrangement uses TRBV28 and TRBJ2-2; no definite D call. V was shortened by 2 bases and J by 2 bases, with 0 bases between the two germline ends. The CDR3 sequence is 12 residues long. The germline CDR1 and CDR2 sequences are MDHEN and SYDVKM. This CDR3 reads CASSLNTGELFF. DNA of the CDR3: TGTGCCAGCAGTTTAAACACCGGGGAGCTGTTTTTT.

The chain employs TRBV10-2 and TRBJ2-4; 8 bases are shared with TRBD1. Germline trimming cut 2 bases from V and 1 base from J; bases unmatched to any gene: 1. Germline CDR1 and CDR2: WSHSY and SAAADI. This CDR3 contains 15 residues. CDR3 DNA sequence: TGCGCCAGCAGTGAGCAGGGGGCGGCCAAAAACATTCAGTACTTC. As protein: CASSEQGAAKNIQYF.

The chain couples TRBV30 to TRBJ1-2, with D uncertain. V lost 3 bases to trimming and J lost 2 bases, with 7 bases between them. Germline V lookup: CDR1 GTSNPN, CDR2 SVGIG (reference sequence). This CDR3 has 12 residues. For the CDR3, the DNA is TGTGCCTGGAGGTTTGCGAACTATGGCTACACCTTC. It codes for CAWRFANYGYTF.

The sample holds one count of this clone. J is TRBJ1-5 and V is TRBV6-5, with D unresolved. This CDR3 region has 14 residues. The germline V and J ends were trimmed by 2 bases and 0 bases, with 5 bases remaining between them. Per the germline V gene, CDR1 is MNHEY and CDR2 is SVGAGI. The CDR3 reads CASSYTASNQPQHF. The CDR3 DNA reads TGTGCCAGCAGTTACACTGCTAGCAATCAGCCCCAGCATTTT.

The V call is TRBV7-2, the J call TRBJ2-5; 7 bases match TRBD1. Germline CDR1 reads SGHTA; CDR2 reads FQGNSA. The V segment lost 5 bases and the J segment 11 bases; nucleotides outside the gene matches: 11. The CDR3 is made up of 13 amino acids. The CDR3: CASSPDRVSYQYF. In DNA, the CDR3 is TGTGCCAGCAGCCCCGACAGGGTTTCTTATCAGTACTTC.

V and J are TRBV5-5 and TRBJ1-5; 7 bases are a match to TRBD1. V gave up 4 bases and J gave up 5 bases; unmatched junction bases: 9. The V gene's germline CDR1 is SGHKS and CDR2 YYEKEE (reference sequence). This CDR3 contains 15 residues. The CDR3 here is CASSGETGNDQPQHF. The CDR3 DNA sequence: TGTGCCAGCAGCGGCGAGACAGGGAACGATCAGCCCCAGCATTTT.

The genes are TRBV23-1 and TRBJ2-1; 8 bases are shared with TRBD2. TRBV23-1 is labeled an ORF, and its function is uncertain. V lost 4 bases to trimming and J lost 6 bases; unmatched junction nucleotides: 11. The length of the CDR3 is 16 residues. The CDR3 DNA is TGCGCCAGCAGTCGCCTGACTAGCGAGAAATTCAATGAGCAGTTCTTC. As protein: CASSRLTSEKFNEQFF.

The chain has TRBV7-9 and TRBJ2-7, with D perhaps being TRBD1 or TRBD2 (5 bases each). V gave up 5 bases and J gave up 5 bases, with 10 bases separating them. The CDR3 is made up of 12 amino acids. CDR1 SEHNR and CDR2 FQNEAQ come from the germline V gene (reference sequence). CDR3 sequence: CASSPWGNEQYF. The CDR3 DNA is TGTGCCAGCAGCCCCTGGGGGAACGAGCAGTACTTC.

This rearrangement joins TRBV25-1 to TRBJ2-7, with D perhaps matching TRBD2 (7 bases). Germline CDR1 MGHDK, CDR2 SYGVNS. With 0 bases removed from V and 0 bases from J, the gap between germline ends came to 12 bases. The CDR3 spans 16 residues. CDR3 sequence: CASSEYQGGVSYEQYF. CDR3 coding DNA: TGTGCCAGCAGTGAATATCAAGGGGGGGTCTCCTACGAGCAGTACTTC.

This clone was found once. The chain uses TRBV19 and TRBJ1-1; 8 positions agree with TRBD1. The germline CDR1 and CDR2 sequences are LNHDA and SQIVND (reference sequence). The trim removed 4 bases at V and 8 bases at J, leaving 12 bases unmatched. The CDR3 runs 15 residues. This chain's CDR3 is CASSTPRTGSIEAFF. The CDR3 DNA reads TGTGCCAGTAGTACCCCCCGGACAGGGAGTATCGAAGCTTTCTTT. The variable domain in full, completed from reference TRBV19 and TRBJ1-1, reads DGGITQSPKYLFRKEGQNVTLSCEQNLNHDAMYWYRQDPGQGLRLIYYSQIVNDFQKGDIAEGYSVSREKKESFPLTVTSAQKNPTAFYLCASSTPRTGSIEAFFGQGTRLTVV.

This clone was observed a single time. The CDR3 sequence is CASSLRRTGGGSGPQHF. The CDR3 region has the DNA TGTGCCAGCAGCCTCCGGAGGACAGGGGGGGGTTCGGGGCCCCAGCATTTT. V usage is TRBV13 and J usage is TRBJ1-5, with 10 bases identical to TRBD1. V lost 5 bases and J lost 9; bases outside the gene matches: 16. The CDR3 consists of 17 residues. Germline V gene data show CDR1 as PRHDT and CDR2 as FYEKMQ (reference sequence).

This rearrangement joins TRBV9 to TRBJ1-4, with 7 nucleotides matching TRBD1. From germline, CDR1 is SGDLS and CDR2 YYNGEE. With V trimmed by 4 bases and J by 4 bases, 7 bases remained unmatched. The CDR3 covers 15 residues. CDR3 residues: CASSSSGTVNEKLFF. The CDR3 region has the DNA TGTGCCAGCAGCTCCTCCGGGACAGTTAATGAAAAACTGTTTTTT.

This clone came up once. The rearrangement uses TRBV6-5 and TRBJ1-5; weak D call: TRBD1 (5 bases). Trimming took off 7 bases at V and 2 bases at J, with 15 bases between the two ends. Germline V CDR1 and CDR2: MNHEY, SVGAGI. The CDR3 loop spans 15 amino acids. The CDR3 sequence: CASTADSLGNQPQHF. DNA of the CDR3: TGTGCCAGCACCGCCGACAGTTTGGGCAATCAGCCCCAGCATTTT.

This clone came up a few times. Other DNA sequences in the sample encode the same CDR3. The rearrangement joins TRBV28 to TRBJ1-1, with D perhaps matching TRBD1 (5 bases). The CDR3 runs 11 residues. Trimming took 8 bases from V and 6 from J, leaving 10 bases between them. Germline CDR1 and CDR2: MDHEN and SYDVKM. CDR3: CASRGRPEAFF. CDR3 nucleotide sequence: TGTGCCAGCCGGGGGAGGCCTGAAGCTTTCTTT.

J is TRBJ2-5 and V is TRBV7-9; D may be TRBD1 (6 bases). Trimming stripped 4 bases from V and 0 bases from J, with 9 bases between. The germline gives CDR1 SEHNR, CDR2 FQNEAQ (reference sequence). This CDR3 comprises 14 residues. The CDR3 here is CASSSGQYQETQYF. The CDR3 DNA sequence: TGTGCCAGCAGCTCTGGACAGTACCAAGAGACCCAGTACTTC.

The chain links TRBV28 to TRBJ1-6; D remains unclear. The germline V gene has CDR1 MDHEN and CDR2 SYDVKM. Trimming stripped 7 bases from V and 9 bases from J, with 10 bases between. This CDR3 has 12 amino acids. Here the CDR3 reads CASTSTSSPLHF. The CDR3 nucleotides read TGTGCCAGCACGTCGACCTCTTCACCCCTCCACTTT. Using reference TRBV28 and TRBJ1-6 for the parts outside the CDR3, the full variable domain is DVKVTQSSRYLVKRTGEKVFLECVQDMDHENMFWYRQDPGLGLRLIYFSYDVKMKEKGDIPEGYSVSREKKERFSLILESASTNQTSMYLCASTSTSSPLHFGNGTRLTVT.

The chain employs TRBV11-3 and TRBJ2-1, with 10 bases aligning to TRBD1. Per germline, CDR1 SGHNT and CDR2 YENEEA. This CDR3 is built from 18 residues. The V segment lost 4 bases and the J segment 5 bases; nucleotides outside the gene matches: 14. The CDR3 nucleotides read TGTGCCAGCAGCTCCCTTAACCGGTGGGGACAGGGGAACAATGAGCAGTTCTTC. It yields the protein CASSSLNRWGQGNNEQFF. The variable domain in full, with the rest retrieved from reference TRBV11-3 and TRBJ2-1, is EAGVVQSPRYKIIEKKQPVAFWCNPISGHNTLYWYLQNLGQGPELLIRYENEEAVDDSQLPKDRFSAERLKGVDSTLKIQPAELGDSAVYLCASSSLNRWGQGNNEQFFGPGTRLTVL.

CDR3 loop: CASSIGGTREETQYF. Written as DNA, the CDR3 is TGCGCCAGCAGCATTGGGGGGACTAGAGAAGAGACCCAGTACTTC. The chain carries TRBV5-1 and TRBJ2-5, with TRBD2 identical over 8 bases. V lost 4 bases, J lost 3 bases, and 8 bases stayed unmatched. The CDR3 consists of 15 residues. Germline V gene data show CDR1 as SGHRS and CDR2 as YFSETQ.

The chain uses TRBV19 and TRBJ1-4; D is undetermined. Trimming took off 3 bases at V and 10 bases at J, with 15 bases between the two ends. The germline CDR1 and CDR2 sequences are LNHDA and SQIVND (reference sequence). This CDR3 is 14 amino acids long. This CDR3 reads CASSIPDTGRKLFF. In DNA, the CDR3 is TGTGCCAGTAGTATCCCTGACACGGGTCGAAAACTGTTTTTT. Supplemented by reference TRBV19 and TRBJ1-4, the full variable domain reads DGGITQSPKYLFRKEGQNVTLSCEQNLNHDAMYWYRQDPGQGLRLIYYSQIVNDFQKGDIAEGYSVSREKKESFPLTVTSAQKNPTAFYLCASSIPDTGRKLFFGSGTQLSVL.

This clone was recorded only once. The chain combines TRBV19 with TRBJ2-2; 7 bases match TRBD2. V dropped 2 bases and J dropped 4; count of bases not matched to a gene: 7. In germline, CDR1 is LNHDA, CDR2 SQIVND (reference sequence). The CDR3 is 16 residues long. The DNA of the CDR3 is TGTGCCAGTAGTATAAACGGGGGGTCGGGCACCGGGGAGCTGTTTTTT. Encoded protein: CASSINGGSGTGELFF. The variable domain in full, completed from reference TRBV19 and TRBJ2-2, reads DGGITQSPKYLFRKEGQNVTLSCEQNLNHDAMYWYRQDPGQGLRLIYYSQIVNDFQKGDIAEGYSVSREKKESFPLTVTSAQKNPTAFYLCASSINGGSGTGELFFGEGSRLTVL.

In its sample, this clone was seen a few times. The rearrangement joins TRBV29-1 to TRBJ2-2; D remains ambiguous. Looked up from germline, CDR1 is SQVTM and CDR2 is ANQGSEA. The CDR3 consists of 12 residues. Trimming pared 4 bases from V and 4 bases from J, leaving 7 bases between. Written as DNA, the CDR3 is TGCAGCGTTGGGTTTCCCACCGGGGAGCTGTTTTTT. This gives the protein CSVGFPTGELFF.

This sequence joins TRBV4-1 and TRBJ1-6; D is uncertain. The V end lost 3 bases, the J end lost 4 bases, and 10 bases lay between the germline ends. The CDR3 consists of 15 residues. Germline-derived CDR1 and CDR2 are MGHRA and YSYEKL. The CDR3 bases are TGCGCCAGCAGCCACGCCGAAGTTTATAATTCACCCCTCCACTTT. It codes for CASSHAEVYNSPLHF.